This T cell receptor beta chain was identified during a study of T cells after yellow fever vaccination. Each CDR3 protein is one row after TCRdb ran MiXCR on the 5' RACE reads. The sample consists of more than 120,000 distinct CDR3 sequences, 7.7% of them appearing once. This clonotype has at least ten counts. The starting material was CD4+ T cells sorted from PBMCs, obtained 5 days after the yellow fever booster vaccination. This TCR was sampled from a man in his thirties or forties who received the YFV17D yellow fever vaccine.

The CDR3 protein is CASSRGGYETQYF. The DNA for the CDR3 is TGTGCCAGCAGCCGAGGCGGTTACGAGACCCAGTACTTC. The chain carries TRBV7-2 and TRBJ2-5; no clear D. CDR1 and CDR2 from the germline V gene are SGHTA and FQGNSA. Trimming pared 5 bases from V and 5 bases from J, leaving 12 bases between. This CDR3 spans 13 amino acids.